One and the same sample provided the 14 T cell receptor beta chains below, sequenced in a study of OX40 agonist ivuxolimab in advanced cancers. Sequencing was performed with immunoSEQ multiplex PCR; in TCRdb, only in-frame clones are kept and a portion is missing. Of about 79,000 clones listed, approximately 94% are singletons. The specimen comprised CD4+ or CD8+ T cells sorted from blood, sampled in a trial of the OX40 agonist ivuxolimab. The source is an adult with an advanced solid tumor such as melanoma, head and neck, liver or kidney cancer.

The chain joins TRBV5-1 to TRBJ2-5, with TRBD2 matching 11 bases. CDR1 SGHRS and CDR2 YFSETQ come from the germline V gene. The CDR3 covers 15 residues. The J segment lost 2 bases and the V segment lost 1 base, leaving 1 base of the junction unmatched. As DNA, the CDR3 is TGCGCCAGCAGCTTGCGACTAGCGGGACAAGAGACCCAGTACTTC. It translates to CASSLRLAGQETQYF.

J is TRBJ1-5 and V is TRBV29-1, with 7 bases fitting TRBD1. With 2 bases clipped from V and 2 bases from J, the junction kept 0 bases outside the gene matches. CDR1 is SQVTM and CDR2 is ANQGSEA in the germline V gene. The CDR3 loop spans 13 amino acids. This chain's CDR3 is CSVETGGNQPQHF. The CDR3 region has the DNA TGCAGCGTTGAAACAGGGGGCAATCAGCCCCAGCATTTT.

CDR3 DNA sequence: TGCGCCAGCAGCCAAGGGCTGCTGAGACGGGGGAACACTGAAGCTTTCTTT. This gives the protein CASSQGLLRRGNTEAFF. V usage is TRBV4-3 and J usage is TRBJ1-1; D ambiguous. Germline CDR1 is LGHNA and CDR2 is YSLEER. V was cut by 1 base and J by 1 base, with 16 bases left in between. The CDR3 runs 17 residues.

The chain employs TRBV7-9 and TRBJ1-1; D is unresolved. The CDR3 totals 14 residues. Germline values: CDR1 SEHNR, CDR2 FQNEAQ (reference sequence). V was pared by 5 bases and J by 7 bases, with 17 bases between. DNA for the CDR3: TGTGCCAGCAGCCCCGCCGGGCAGGATATTGAAGCTTTCTTT. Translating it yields CASSPAGQDIEAFF.

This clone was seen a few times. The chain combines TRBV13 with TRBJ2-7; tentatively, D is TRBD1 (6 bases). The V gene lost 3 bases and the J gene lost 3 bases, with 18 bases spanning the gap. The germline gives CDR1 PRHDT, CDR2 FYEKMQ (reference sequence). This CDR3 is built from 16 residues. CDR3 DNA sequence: TGTGCCAGCAGCTTGGGGGCAGGCGGACTGGACTACGAGCAGTACTTC. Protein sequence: CASSLGAGGLDYEQYF.

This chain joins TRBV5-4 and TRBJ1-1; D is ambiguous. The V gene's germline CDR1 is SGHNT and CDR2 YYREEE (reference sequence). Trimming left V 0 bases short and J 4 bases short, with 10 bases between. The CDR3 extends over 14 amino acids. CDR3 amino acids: CASSLGVWGTEAFF. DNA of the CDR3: TGTGCCAGCAGCTTGGGGGTTTGGGGCACTGAAGCTTTCTTT.

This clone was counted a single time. This chain's CDR3 is CASRPSGGALETQYF. DNA for the CDR3: TGTGCCAGCAGGCCTAGCGGGGGGGCCCTAGAGACCCAGTACTTC. V gene TRBV7-3 combines with J gene TRBJ2-5, with 12 positions matching TRBD2. This CDR3 spans 15 amino acids. With 6 bases clipped from V and 4 bases from J, the junction kept 6 bases outside the gene matches. Germline CDR1 reads SGHTA; CDR2 reads FQGTGA.

The CDR3 is CASSQDKRLGAYNEQFF. CDR3 in DNA: TGCGCCAGCAGCCAAGATAAGCGACTAGGGGCCTACAATGAGCAGTTCTTC. The chain carries TRBV4-3 and TRBJ2-1; tentative D call: TRBD2 (6 bases). V was pared by 0 bases and J by 2 bases, with 14 bases between. Germline assignment: CDR1 LGHNA and CDR2 YSLEER. The CDR3 sequence is 17 residues long.

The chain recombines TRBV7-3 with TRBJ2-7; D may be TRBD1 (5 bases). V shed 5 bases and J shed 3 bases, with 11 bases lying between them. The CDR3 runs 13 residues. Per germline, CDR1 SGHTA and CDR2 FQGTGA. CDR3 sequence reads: CASSAFTGYEQYF. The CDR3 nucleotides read TGTGCCAGCAGCGCATTCACAGGCTACGAGCAGTACTTC.

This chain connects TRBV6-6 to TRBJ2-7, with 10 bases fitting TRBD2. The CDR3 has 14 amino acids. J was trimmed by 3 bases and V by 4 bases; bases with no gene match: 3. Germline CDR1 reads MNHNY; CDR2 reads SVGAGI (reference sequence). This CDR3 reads CASSSLAGGYEQYF. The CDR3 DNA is TGTGCCAGCAGTTCGTTAGCGGGAGGCTACGAGCAGTACTTC.

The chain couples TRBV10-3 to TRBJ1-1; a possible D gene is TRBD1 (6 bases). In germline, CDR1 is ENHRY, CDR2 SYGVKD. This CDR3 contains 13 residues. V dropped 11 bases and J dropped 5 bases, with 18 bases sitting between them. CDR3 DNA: TGTGCCTCTACGACAGGCTTAAGGACTGAAGCTTTCTTT. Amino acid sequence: CASTTGLRTEAFF.

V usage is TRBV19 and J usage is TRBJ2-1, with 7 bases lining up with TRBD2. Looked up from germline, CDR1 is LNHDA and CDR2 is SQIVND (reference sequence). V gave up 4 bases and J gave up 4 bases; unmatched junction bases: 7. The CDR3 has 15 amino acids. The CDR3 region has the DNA TGTGCCAGTAGTAGGTTTCTAGCGGAGTACAATGAGCAGTTCTTC. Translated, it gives CASSRFLAEYNEQFF.

The CDR3 sequence: CASSLSGSTPYEQYF. The CDR3 DNA is TGTGCCAGCAGTCTTAGCGGGAGCACCCCCTACGAGCAGTACTTC. The chain carries TRBV28 and TRBJ2-7, with 9 bases matching TRBD2. The CDR3 runs to 15 residues. With 5 bases clipped from V and 2 bases from J, the junction kept 7 bases outside the gene matches. The germline V gene has CDR1 MDHEN and CDR2 SYDVKM.

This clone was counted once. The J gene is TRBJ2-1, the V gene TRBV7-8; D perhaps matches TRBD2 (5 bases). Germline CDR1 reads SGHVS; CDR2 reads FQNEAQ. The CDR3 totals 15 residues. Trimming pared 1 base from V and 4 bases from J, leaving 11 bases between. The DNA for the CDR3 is TGTGCCAGCAGCTTAGGGAGCGGCCTTTACAATGAGCAGTTCTTC. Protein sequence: CASSLGSGLYNEQFF.